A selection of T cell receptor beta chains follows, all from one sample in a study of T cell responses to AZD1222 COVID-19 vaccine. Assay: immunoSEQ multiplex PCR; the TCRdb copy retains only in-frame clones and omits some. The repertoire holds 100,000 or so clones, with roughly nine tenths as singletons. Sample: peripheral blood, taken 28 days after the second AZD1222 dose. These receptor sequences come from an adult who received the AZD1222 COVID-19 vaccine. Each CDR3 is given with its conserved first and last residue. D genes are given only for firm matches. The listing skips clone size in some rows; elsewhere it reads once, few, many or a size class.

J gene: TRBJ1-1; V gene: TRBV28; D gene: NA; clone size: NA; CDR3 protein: CASSSGGTEAFF; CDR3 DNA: TGTGCCAGCAGCAGCGGAGGCACTGAAGCTTTCTTT
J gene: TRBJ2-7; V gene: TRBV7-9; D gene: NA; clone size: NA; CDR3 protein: CASSLGLDSYEQYF; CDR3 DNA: TGTGCCAGCAGCTTAGGATTGGACTCCTACGAGCAGTACTTC
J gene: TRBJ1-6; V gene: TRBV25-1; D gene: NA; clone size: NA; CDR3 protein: CASSVINSPLHF; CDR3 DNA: TGTGCCAGCAGCGTTATTAATTCACCCCTCCACTTT
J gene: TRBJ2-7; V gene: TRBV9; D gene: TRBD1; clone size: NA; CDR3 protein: CASSVGGTGGGEQYF; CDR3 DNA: TGTGCCAGCAGCGTAGGTGGGACAGGGGGCGGCGAGCAGTACTTC
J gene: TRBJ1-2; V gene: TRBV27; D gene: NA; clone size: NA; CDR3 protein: CASSLSVHSGYGYTF; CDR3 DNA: TGTGCCAGCAGTCTATCAGTCCACTCCGGCTATGGCTACACCTTC
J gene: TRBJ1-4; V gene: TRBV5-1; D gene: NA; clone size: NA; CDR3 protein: CASTSQGSSGEKLFF; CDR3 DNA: TGCGCCAGCACCTCCCAGGGGTCCTCTGGAGAAAAACTGTTTTTT
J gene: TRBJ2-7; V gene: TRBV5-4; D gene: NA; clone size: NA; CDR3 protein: CASSLGSSYEQYF; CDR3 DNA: TGTGCCAGCAGCTTGGGGAGCTCCTACGAGCAGTACTTC
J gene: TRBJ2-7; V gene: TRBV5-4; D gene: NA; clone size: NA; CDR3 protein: CASSLGGTVSYEQYF; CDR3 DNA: TGTGCCAGCAGCTTGGGTGGTACCGTTAGCTACGAGCAGTACTTC
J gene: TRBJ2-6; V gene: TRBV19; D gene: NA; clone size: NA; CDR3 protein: CASSTYVWEGANVLTF; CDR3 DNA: TGTGCCAGTAGTACCTACGTATGGGAGGGGGCCAACGTCCTGACTTTC
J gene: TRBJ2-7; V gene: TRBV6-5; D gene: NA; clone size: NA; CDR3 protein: CASSYSNRMKDEQYF; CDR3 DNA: TGTGCCAGCAGTTACTCGAACCGTATGAAGGACGAGCAGTACTTC
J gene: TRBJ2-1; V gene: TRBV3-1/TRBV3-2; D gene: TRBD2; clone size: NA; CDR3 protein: CASSRGTSGTNEQFF; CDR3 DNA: TGTGCCAGCAGCCGTGGGACTAGCGGGACAAATGAGCAGTTCTTC
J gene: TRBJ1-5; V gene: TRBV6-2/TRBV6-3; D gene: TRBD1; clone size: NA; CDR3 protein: CASSRQGLSSQPQHF; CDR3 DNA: TGTGCCAGCAGTCGACAGGGGTTATCCAGTCAGCCCCAGCATTTT
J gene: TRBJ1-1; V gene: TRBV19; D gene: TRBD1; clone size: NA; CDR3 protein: CASRGDRETEAFF; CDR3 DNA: TGTGCCAGTAGAGGGGACAGGGAAACTGAAGCTTTCTTT
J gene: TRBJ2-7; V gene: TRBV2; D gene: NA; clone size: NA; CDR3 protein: CASSEGLTTVLRLKTYEQYF; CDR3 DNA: TGTGCCAGCAGTGAAGGGTTAACCACCGTCCTGAGACTAAAGACCTACGAGCAGTACTTC
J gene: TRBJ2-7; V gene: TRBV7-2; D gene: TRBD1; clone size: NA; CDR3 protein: CASSPGQPYEQYF; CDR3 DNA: TGTGCCAGCAGCCCGGGACAGCCCTACGAGCAGTACTTC
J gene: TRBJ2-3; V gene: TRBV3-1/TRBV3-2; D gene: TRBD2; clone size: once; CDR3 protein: CASSQASGGRKYF; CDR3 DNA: TGTGCCAGCAGCCAAGCCAGCGGGGGGCGTAAGTATTTT
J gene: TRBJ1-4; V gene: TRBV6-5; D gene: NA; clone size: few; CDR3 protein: CASSYREWEKLFF; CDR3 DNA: TGTGCCAGCAGTTACCGGGAATGGGAAAAACTGTTTTTT
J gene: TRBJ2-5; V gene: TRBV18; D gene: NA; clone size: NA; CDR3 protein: CASSPPTARETQYF; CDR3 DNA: TGTGCCAGCTCACCACCGACGGCGAGGGAGACCCAGTACTTC
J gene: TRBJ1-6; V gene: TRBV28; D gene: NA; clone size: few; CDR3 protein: CASSSLWGPSPLHF; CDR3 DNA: TGTGCCAGCAGCTCCTTGTGGGGTCCTTCGCCCCTCCACTTT
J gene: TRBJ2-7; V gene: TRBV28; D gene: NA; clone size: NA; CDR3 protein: CASSFPPGLIRTYEQYF; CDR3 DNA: TGTGCCAGCAGTTTTCCTCCGGGGCTCATTAGAACCTACGAGCAGTACTTC
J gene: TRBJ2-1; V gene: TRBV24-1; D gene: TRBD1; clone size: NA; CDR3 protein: CATGDRDRGHNEQFF; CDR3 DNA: TGTGCCACCGGAGACCGGGACAGGGGGCACAATGAGCAGTTCTTC
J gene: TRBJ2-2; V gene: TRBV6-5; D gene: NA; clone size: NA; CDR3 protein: CASSYSQEGELFF; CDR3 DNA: TGTGCCAGCAGTTACTCCCAGGAAGGGGAGCTGTTTTTT
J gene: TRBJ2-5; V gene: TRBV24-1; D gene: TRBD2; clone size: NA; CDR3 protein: CATSDLHGASGIGETQYF; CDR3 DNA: TGTGCCACCAGTGATTTGCATGGGGCTAGCGGGATCGGGGAGACCCAGTACTTC
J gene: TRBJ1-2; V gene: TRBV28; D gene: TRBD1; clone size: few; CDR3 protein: CASSRGQGNYGYTF; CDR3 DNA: TGTGCCAGCAGTCGGGGACAGGGGAACTATGGCTACACCTTC
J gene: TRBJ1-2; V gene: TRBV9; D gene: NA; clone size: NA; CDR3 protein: CASSRPGSNYGYTF; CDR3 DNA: TGTGCCAGCAGCAGACCGGGGTCTAACTATGGCTACACCTTC
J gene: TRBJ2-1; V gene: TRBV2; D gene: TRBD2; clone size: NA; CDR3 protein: CASSSLRAGGGNEQFF; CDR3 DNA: TGTGCCAGCAGTTCCCTCAGGGCGGGAGGTGGAAATGAGCAGTTCTTC
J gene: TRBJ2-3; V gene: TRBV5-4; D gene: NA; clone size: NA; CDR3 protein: CASSPRSTSTDTQYF; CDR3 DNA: TGTGCCAGCAGCCCTCGCTCAACGAGCACAGATACGCAGTATTTT
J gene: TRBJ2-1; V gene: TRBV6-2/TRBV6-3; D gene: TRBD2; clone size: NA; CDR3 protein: CASSSGLAGNNEQFF; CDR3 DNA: TGTGCCAGCAGCTCCGGACTAGCGGGGAACAATGAGCAGTTCTTC
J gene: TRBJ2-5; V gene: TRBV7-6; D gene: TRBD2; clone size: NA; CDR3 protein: CASSELGLRKYF; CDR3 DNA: TGTGCCAGCAGCGAACTGGGACTAAGGAAGTACTTC
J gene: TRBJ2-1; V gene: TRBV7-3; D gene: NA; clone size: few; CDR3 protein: CASSLTGYNEQFF; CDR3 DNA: TGTGCCAGCAGCTTAACGGGCTACAATGAGCAGTTCTTC
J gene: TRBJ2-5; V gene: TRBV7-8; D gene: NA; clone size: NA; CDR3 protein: CASSLGLAEETQYF; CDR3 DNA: TGTGCCAGCAGCTTAGGATTAGCCGAAGAGACCCAGTACTTC
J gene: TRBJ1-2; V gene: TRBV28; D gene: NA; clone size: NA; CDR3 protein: CATGRGQLYGYTF; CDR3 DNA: TGTGCCACCGGGAGGGGACAACTCTATGGCTACACCTTC
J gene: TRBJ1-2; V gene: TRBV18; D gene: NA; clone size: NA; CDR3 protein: CASSQLGANYGYTF; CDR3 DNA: TGTGCCAGCTCACAACTCGGGGCAAACTATGGCTACACCTTC
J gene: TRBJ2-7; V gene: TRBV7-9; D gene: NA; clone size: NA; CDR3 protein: CASSFRGSSYEQYF; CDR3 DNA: TGTGCCAGCAGCTTCCGAGGGAGCTCCTACGAGCAGTACTTC
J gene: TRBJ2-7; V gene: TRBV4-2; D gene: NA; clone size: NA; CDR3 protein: CASSPPRSYEQYF; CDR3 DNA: TGTGCCAGCAGTCCGCCTCGATCCTACGAGCAGTACTTC
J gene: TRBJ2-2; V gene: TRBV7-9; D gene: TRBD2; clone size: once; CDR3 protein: CASPGLVGTGELFF; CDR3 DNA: TGTGCCAGCCCGGGACTAGTGGGCACCGGGGAGCTGTTTTTT
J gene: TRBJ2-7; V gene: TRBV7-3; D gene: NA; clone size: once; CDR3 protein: CASSLSPAYEQYF; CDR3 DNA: TGTGCCAGCAGCTTAAGCCCAGCGTACGAGCAGTACTTC
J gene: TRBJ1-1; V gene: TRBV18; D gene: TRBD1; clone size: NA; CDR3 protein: CASSPSGTGSLNTEAFF; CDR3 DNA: TGTGCCAGCTCACCATCCGGGACAGGGTCTCTGAACACTGAAGCTTTCTTT
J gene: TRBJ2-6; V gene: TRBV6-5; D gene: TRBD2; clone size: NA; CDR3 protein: CASGGDSGANVLTF; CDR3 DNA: TGTGCCAGCGGGGGGGACTCTGGGGCCAACGTCCTGACTTTC
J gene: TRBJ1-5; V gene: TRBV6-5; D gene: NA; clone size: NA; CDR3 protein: CASRQRGNQPQHF; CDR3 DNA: TGTGCCAGCAGGCAAAGGGGGAATCAGCCCCAGCATTTT
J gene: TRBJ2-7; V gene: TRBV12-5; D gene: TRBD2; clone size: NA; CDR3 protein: CASGLVPTGTVKLSGSSYEQYF; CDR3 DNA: TGTGCTAGTGGTTTGGTACCGACCGGGACAGTAAAACTTAGCGGGAGCTCCTACGAGCAGTACTTC
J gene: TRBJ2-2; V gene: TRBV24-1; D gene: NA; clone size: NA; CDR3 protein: CATSDVRFNTGELFF; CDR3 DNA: TGTGCCACCAGTGATGTCAGATTTAACACCGGGGAGCTGTTTTTT
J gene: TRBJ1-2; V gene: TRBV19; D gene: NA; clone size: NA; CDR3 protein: CASSSTSGYGYTF; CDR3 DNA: TGTGCCAGTAGTTCGACCAGTGGGTATGGCTACACCTTC
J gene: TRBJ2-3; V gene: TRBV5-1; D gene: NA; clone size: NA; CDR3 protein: CASSSWVGADTQYF; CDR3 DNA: TGCGCCAGCAGCTCATGGGTCGGGGCAGATACGCAGTATTTT
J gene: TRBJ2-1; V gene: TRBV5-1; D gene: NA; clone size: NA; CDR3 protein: CASSPGLGARSNEQFF; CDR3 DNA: TGCGCCAGCAGCCCGGGCCTGGGAGCACGGAGCAATGAGCAGTTCTTC
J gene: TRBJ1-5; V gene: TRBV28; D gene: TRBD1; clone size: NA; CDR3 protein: CASSTDRGVSNQPQHF; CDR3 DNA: TGTGCCAGCAGTACCGACAGGGGGGTTAGCAATCAGCCCCAGCATTTT
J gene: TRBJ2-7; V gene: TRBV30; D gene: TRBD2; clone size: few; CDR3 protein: CAWTTGGYEQYF; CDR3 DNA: TGTGCCTGGACGACGGGGGGTTACGAGCAGTACTTC
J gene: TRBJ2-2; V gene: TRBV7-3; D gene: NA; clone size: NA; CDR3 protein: CASSSGWGNGELFF; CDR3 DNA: TGTGCCAGCAGCTCTGGGTGGGGAAACGGGGAGCTGTTTTTT
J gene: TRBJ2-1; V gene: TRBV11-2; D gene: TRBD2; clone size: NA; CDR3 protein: CASSLVASGRNEQFF; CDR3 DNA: TGTGCCAGCAGCTTAGTGGCTAGCGGGAGGAATGAGCAGTTCTTC
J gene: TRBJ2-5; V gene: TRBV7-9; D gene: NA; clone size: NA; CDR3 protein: CASSFGSQETQYF; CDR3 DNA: TGTGCCAGCAGCTTTGGATCCCAAGAGACCCAGTACTTC